The 21 T cell receptor beta chains in this list originate from one sample, sequenced in a study of T cells in Graves' hyperthyroidism and ophthalmopathy. Researchers amplified the TCR beta CDR3 regions from RNA transcripts. HTBI primers were used for first-round RT-PCR of the TCR CDR3. TCRdb independently ran MiXCR on the multiplex PCR reads; one entry per CDR3 protein. The sample contains around 700,000 distinct CDR3 sequences, around 20% of which appear only once. The specimen sequenced was blood. The receptors derive from a woman between 45 and 60 years old with Graves' hyperthyroidism that later progressed to Graves' ophthalmopathy.

This clonotype was counted at least ten times. The chain couples TRBV12-3 or TRBV12-4 to TRBJ1-4; D may be TRBD1 (6 bases). The V end lost 6 bases, the J end lost 2 bases, and 16 bases lay between the germline ends. This CDR3 is built from 16 residues. Here the CDR3 reads CASSQQGLVTNEKLFF. The CDR3 bases are TGTGCCAGCAGCCAACAGGGTTTAGTTACTAATGAAAAACTGTTTTTT.

The chain is built from TRBV6-1 and TRBJ2-7; possibly TRBD2 for D (5 bases). Germline-derived CDR1 and CDR2 are MNHNS and SASEGT. There are 12 residues in the CDR3. Trimming shortened V by 6 bases and J by 3 bases, and 9 bases separated the two germline ends. CDR3 amino acids: CASSRRGYEQYF. DNA of the CDR3: TGTGCCAGCAGCCGCCGGGGCTACGAGCAGTACTTC.

This clonotype was found a few times. The chain carries TRBV5-1 and TRBJ1-1; D call uncertain. The CDR3 contains 13 residues. Germline lookup yields CDR1 SGHRS and CDR2 YFSETQ. Trimming shortened V by 0 bases and J by 8 bases, and 11 bases separated the two germline ends. The CDR3 nucleotides read TGCGCCAGCAGCTTGGAATGGGAGATGGAAGCTTTCTTT. This translates into CASSLEWEMEAFF.

The rearrangement joins TRBV30 to TRBJ1-2; 9 bases map to TRBD1. Germline-derived CDR1 and CDR2 are GTSNPN and SVGIG (reference sequence). This CDR3 comprises 15 residues. This chain's CDR3 is CALQGQGQGRPGYTF. CDR3 nucleotide sequence: TGTGCGCTGCAGGGACAAGGACAGGGGCGCCCTGGCTACACCTTC.

The chain is built from TRBV12-3 or TRBV12-4 and TRBJ1-4, with a tentative D call TRBD1 (5 bases). V was pared by 5 bases and J by 11 bases, with 21 bases between. The length of the CDR3 is 15 residues. The CDR3 here is CASSPRSPRGYKLFF. CDR3 bases: TGTGCCAGCAGTCCCCGATCCCCGCGGGGGTACAAACTGTTTTTT.

In regard to this clonotype: One end of the junction fails to match germline, which may point to a read error. The rearrangement links TRBV5-1 to TRBJ1-1; D is unresolved. CDR1 is SGHRS and CDR2 is YFSETQ in the germline V gene. The CDR3 runs 13 residues. CDR3 DNA: TGCGCCAGCAGCTCCGGGCCGAACACTGAAGCTTCCTTT. Translation gives CASSSGPNTEASF.

This clonotype was seen more than once but under ten times. Just one base apart from a much larger clone, this may be a read error. The chain joins TRBV7-8 to TRBJ2-7; D is possibly TRBD1 (5 bases). The V gene lost 5 bases and the J gene lost 3 bases, with 14 bases spanning the gap. The CDR3 runs to 14 residues. Germline V gives CDR1 SGHVS, CDR2 FQNEAQ. DNA of the CDR3: TGTGCCAGCAGCCCCAGTTCCAGGGACTACGAGCAGTACTTC. It yields the protein CASSPSSRDYEQYF.

The chain carries TRBV7-6 and TRBJ2-5; D is perhaps TRBD2 (7 bases). V lost 4 bases, J lost 1 base, and 13 bases lay in between. The CDR3 is 15 residues long. Germline loops: CDR1 SGHVS, CDR2 FNYEAQ. This CDR3 is CASSSGGHFQETQYF. The DNA for the CDR3 is TGTGCCAGCAGCTCGGGGGGACACTTCCAAGAGACCCAGTACTTC.

This clonotype was counted many times. The chain employs TRBV20-1 and TRBJ2-1; D possibly corresponds to TRBD2 (5 bases). Germline CDR1 DFQATT, CDR2 SNEGSKA (reference sequence). V was trimmed by 5 bases and J by 4 bases, leaving 12 bases between them. This CDR3 contains 13 residues. The CDR3 nucleotides read TGCAGTGCTGTGAGGGAAAATTACAATGAGCAGTTCTTC. Translation: CSAVRENYNEQFF.

Concerning this clonotype itself: A junction boundary mismatches the germline segment, possibly from a read error. The V call is TRBV6-1, the J call TRBJ2-2; 9 positions match TRBD2. Germline loops: CDR1 MNHNS, CDR2 SASEGT. The CDR3 loop spans 15 amino acids. CDR3 DNA: TGTGCCAGCAGGGAAGCGGGGGGCCTCACCGGGGAGCTGTTTTTT. Protein sequence: CASREAGGLTGELFF.

This clonotype was recorded many times. The chain employs TRBV27 and TRBJ1-2; the D gene is possibly TRBD1 (6 bases). Per the germline V gene, CDR1 is MNHEY and CDR2 is SMNVEV (reference sequence). With 6 bases removed from V and 1 base from J, the gap between germline ends came to 15 bases. This CDR3 contains 15 residues. CDR3 loop: CASRPHGQLNYGYTF. CDR3 nucleotide sequence: TGTGCCAGCAGGCCCCACGGACAGCTTAACTATGGCTACACCTTC.

The V gene is TRBV13, the J gene TRBJ1-3; D is ambiguous. This CDR3 is built from 13 residues. Germline V gene lookup returns CDR1 PRHDT and CDR2 FYEKMQ (reference sequence). V dropped 5 bases and J dropped 4 bases, with 9 bases sitting between them. CDR3 residues: CASSPKGGNTIYF. CDR3 nucleotides: TGTGCCAGCAGCCCCAAAGGAGGAAACACCATATATTTT. Complete variable domain (other parts from reference TRBV13 and TRBJ1-3): AAGVIQSPRHLIKEKRETATLKCYPIPRHDTVYWYQQGPGQDPQFLISFYEKMQSDKGSIPDRFSAQQFSDYHSELNMSSLELGDSALYFCASSPKGGNTIYFGEGSWLTVV.

This clonotype was recorded at least ten times. The chain joins TRBV11-3 to TRBJ2-2, with D unclear. The CDR3 totals 14 residues. Trimming removed 1 base from V and 2 bases from J, with 5 bases in between. Germline V gene data show CDR1 as SGHNT and CDR2 as YENEEA. CDR3 loop: CASSLGVNTGELFF. The CDR3 DNA is TGTGCCAGCAGCTTAGGTGTTAACACCGGGGAGCTGTTTTTT.

This clonotype was detected only a few times. The rearrangement uses TRBV4-1 and TRBJ1-5; D might be TRBD1 (5 bases). The V end lost 6 bases, the J end lost 9 bases, and 18 bases lay between the germline ends. The CDR3 runs to 14 residues. Germline CDR1 MGHRA, CDR2 YSYEKL. In nucleotides, the CDR3 is TGCGCCAGCAGACTATCCGAGGGGCAGAGGCCCCAGCATTTT. Translated, it gives CASRLSEGQRPQHF.

This clonotype has a count of ten or more. This chain connects TRBV30 to TRBJ1-2, with 7 bases identical to TRBD1. Germline trimming cut 0 bases from V and 4 bases from J; bases unmatched to any gene: 5. Germline CDR1 reads GTSNPN; CDR2 reads SVGIG (reference sequence). This CDR3 contains 14 residues. The CDR3 is CAWSVGGQLYGYTF. CDR3 DNA: TGTGCCTGGAGTGTGGGGGGACAGCTCTATGGCTACACCTTC.

This clonotype was found a few times. This rearrangement joins TRBV5-6 to TRBJ1-5; 8 nucleotides line up with TRBD1. The CDR3 sequence is 16 residues long. V lost 0 bases, J lost 5 bases, and 7 bases stayed unmatched. Looked up from germline, CDR1 is SGHDT and CDR2 is YYEEEE. CDR3 loop: CASSLGTGMGDQPQHF. In nucleotides, the CDR3 is TGTGCCAGCAGCTTGGGGACAGGGATGGGCGATCAGCCCCAGCATTTT.

The V gene is TRBV19, the J gene TRBJ2-2, with D tentatively TRBD1 (6 bases). The CDR3 totals 16 residues. The ends were cut back, 5 bases at V and 3 bases at J, with 16 bases in the middle. CDR1 LNHDA and CDR2 SQIVND come from the germline V gene (reference sequence). CDR3: CASSLYQGTDTGELFF. The CDR3, as DNA: TGTGCCAGTAGTTTATACCAGGGGACGGACACCGGGGAGCTGTTTTTT.

V and J are TRBV19 and TRBJ1-4; D possibly corresponds to TRBD1 (6 bases). The V gene's germline CDR1 is LNHDA and CDR2 SQIVND (reference sequence). The V and J ends lost 0 bases and 3 bases respectively, with 11 bases between them. There are 16 residues in the CDR3. The CDR3 region has the DNA TGTGCCAGTAGTATAGACAGGGGATCACCTAATGAAAAACTGTTTTTT. Residues: CASSIDRGSPNEKLFF.

This clonotype was recorded at least ten times. The chain recombines TRBV20-1 with TRBJ2-3; 9 bases are a match to TRBD2. Germline V gene sequence: CDR1 DFQATT, CDR2 SNEGSKA (reference sequence). The CDR3 totals 18 residues. The V and J ends lost 4 bases and 3 bases, in that order; junction bases with no gene match: 17. As DNA, the CDR3 is TGCAGTGCTATAGAGGGTGTTAGCGGGGGCCTTGGGACAGATACGCAGTATTTT. Translating gives CSAIEGVSGGLGTDTQYF.

This clonotype has at least ten counts. V is TRBV20-1 and J is TRBJ2-5; no clear D gene. V lost 1 base and J lost 4, with 4 bases in between. This CDR3 comprises 11 residues. CDR1 and CDR2 (germline): DFQATT, SNEGSKA (reference sequence). CDR3 loop: CSARAIETQYF. CDR3 coding DNA: TGCAGTGCTAGAGCCATAGAGACCCAGTACTTC.

This clonotype was picked up a small number of times. The chain has TRBV6-1 and TRBJ1-5; D call uncertain. Trimming removed 8 bases at V and 0 bases at J, with 23 bases between. Germline V CDR1 and CDR2: MNHNS, SASEGT. The CDR3 contains 18 residues. CDR3 region: CASRPEPPAVLSNQPQHF. The CDR3 DNA reads as TGTGCCAGCCGACCGGAACCACCTGCTGTCCTTAGCAATCAGCCCCAGCATTTT.